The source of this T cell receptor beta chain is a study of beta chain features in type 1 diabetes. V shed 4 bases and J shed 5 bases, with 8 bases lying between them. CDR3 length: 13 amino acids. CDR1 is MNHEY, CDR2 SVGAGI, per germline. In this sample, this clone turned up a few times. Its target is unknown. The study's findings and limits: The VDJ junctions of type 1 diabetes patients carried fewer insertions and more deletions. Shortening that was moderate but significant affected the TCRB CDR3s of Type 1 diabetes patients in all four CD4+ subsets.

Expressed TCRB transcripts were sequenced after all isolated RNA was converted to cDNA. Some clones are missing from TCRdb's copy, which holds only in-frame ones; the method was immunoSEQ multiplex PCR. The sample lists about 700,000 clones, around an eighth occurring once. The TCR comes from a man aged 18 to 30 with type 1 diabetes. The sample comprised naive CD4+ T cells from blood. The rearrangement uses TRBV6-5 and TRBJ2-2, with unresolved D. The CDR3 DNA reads TGTGCCAGCAGTTTAGCCGCAACCGGGGAGCTGTTTTTT. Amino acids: CASSLAATGELFF.